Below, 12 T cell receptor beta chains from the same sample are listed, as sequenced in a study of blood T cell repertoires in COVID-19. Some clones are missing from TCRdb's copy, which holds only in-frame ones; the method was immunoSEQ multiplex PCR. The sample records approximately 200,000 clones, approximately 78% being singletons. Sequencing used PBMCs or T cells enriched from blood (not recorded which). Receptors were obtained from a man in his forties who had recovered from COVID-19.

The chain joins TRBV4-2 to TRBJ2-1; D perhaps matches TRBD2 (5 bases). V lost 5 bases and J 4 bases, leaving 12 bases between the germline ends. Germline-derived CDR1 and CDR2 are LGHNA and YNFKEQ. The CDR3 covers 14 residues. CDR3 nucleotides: TGTGCCAGCAGCGAGGAGGACGTATACAATGAGCAGTTCTTC. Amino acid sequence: CASSEEDVYNEQFF.

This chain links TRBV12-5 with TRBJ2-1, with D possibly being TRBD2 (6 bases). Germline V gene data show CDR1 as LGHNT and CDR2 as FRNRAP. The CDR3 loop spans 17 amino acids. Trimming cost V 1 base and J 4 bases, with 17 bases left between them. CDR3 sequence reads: CASGLALTGTPYNEQFF. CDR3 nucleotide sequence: TGTGCTAGTGGTTTGGCCCTTACCGGGACTCCGTACAATGAGCAGTTCTTC. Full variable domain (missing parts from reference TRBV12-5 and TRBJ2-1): DARVTQTPRHKVTEMGQEVTMRCQPILGHNTVFWYRQTMMQGLELLAYFRNRAPLDDSGMPKDRFSAEMPDATLATLKIQPSEPRDSAVYFCASGLALTGTPYNEQFFGPGTRLTVL.

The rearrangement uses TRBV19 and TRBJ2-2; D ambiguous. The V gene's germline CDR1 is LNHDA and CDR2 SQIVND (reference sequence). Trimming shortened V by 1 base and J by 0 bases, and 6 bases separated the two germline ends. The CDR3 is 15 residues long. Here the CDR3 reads CASSIARTNTGELFF. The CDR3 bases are TGTGCCAGTAGTATAGCCAGAACGAACACCGGGGAGCTGTTTTTT.

The DNA for the CDR3 is TGTGCCAGCTCACCCACGGGACACCCGAACACTGAAGCTTTCTTT. This translates into CASSPTGHPNTEAFF. This chain connects TRBV18 to TRBJ1-1, with D possibly being TRBD1 (6 bases). The V end lost 3 bases, the J end lost 1 base, and 12 bases lay between the germline ends. Per the germline V gene, CDR1 is KGHSH and CDR2 is LQKENI. The CDR3 loop spans 15 amino acids.

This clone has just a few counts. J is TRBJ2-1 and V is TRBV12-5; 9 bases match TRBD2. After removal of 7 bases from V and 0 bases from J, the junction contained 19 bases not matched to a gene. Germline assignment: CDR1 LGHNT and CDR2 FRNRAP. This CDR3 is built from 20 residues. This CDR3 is CASADARARGRGVSYNEQFF. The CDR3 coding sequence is TGTGCTAGTGCCGATGCGAGGGCCCGCGGGAGGGGAGTCTCCTACAATGAGCAGTTCTTC.

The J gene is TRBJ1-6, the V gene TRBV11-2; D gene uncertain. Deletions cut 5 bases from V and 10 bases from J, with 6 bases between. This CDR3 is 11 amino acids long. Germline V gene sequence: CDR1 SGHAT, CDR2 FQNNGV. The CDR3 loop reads CASSASSPLHF. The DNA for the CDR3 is TGTGCCAGCAGCGCGTCCTCACCCCTCCACTTT.

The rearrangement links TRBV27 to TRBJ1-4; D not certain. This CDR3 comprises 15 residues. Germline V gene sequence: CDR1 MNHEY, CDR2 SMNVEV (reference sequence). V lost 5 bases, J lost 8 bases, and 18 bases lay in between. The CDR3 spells CASSPTGRRGEKLFF. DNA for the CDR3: TGTGCCAGCAGTCCGACCGGCAGACGAGGGGAAAAACTGTTTTTT.

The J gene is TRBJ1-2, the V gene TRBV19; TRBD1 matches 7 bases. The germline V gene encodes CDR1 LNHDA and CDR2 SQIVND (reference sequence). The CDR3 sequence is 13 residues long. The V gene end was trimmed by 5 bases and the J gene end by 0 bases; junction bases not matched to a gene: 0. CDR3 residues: CASSDRANYGYTF. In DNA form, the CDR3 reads TGTGCCAGTAGTGACAGGGCTAACTATGGCTACACCTTC.

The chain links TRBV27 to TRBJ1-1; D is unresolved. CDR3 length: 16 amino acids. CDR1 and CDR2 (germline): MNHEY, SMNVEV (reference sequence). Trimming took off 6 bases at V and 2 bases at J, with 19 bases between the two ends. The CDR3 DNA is TGTGCCAGCAGATCTGCCCGAGGCGGAGGAAACACTGAAGCTTTCTTT. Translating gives CASRSARGGGNTEAFF.

The CDR3 spells CASSLPPGGVNSPLHF. CDR3 nucleotide sequence: TGTGCCAGCAGCTTACCCCCGGGCGGGGTGAATTCACCCCTCCACTTT. The chain is built from TRBV7-9 and TRBJ1-6; D is unclear. Germline CDR1 is SEHNR and CDR2 is FQNEAQ (reference sequence). The CDR3 has 16 amino acids. Trimming pared 2 bases from V and 7 bases from J, leaving 15 bases between. Drawing the rest from reference TRBV7-9 and TRBJ1-6, the complete variable domain is DTGVSQNPRHKITKRGQNVTFRCDPISEHNRLYWYRQTLGQGPEFLTYFQNEAQLEKSRLLSDRFSAERPKGSFSTLEIQRTEQGDSAMYLCASSLPPGGVNSPLHFGNGTRLTVT.

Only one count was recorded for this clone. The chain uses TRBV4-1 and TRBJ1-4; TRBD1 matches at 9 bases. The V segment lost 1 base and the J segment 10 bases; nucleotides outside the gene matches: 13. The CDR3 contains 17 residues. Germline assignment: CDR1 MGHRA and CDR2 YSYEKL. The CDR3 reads CASSQVGHRDRDGKLFF. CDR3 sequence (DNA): TGCGCCAGCAGCCAAGTCGGCCACCGGGACAGGGACGGAAAACTGTTTTTT.

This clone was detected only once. The DNA for the CDR3 is TGTGCCAGCAGCCCAAGACAGGGGGCGGGAAGAGAGACCCAGTACTTC. This sequence encodes CASSPRQGAGRETQYF. The chain couples TRBV5-4 to TRBJ2-5, with 10 bases that match TRBD1. The germline CDR1 and CDR2 sequences are SGHNT and YYREEE (reference sequence). The CDR3 has 16 amino acids. Unmatched junction bases numbered 10, after V lost 4 bases and J lost 4 bases. Supplemented by reference TRBV5-4 and TRBJ2-5, the full variable domain reads ETGVTQSPTHLIKTRGQQVTLRCSSQSGHNTVSWYQQALGQGPQFIFQYYREEENGRGNFPPRFSGLQFPNYSSELNVNALELDDSALYLCASSPRQGAGRETQYFGPGTRLLVL.